Each of the 18 T cell receptor beta chains below was sequenced from the same sample in a study of CD8+ T cells in alopecia areata. Following extraction, RNA underwent reverse transcription to cDNA, which served as the sequencing template. Profiled with immunoSEQ multiplex PCR; TCRdb holds only in-frame clones, not every one. The data contain about 210,000 clones, around 66% of them seen just once; the ten biggest clones take up more than 3.5%. Treatment reported: oral pan-JAK inhibitor, 5-10 mg twice daily. Source: CD4+ T cells sorted from blood, taken at week 4, from a patient treated with tofacitinib. The source of these receptors is a human donor with alopecia areata.

The chain uses TRBV30 and TRBJ2-2; D gene ambiguous. Germline lookup yields CDR1 GTSNPN and CDR2 SVGIG (reference sequence). V lost 3 bases to trimming and J lost 3 bases, with 5 bases between them. The CDR3 loop spans 12 amino acids. The CDR3 is CAWRAYTGELFF. CDR3 DNA: TGTGCCTGGAGAGCCTACACCGGGGAGCTGTTTTTT. The whole variable domain, filled in from reference TRBV30 and TRBJ2-2, reads SQTIHQWPATLVQPVGSPLSLECTVEGTSNPNLYWYRQAAGRGLQLLFYSVGIGQISSEVPQNLSASRPQDRQFILSSKKLLLSDSGFYLCAWRAYTGELFFGEGSRLTVL.

This chain joins TRBV6-5 and TRBJ2-3; D is possibly TRBD2 (5 bases). Germline V gene sequence: CDR1 MNHEY, CDR2 SVGAGI. V was trimmed by 0 bases and J by 12 bases, leaving 10 bases between them. The CDR3 contains 12 residues. Here the CDR3 DNA reads TGTGCCAGCAGTTACTCGAAGGACTCCCAGTATTTT. This codes for CASSYSKDSQYF.

This chain uses TRBV2 with TRBJ2-2; TRBD1 or TRBD2 may be the D gene (5 bases each). This CDR3 spans 16 amino acids. Deletions cut 8 bases from V and 3 bases from J, with 19 bases between. The germline gives CDR1 SNHLY, CDR2 FYNNEI. CDR3 sequence: CASWGTERAHTGELFF. The CDR3 DNA sequence: TGTGCCAGCTGGGGGACGGAACGCGCTCACACCGGGGAGCTGTTTTTT. Based on the CDR3 plus reference TRBV2 and TRBJ2-2, the full variable domain is EPEVTQTPSHQVTQMGQEVILRCVPISNHLYFYWYRQILGQKVEFLVSFYNNEISEKSEIFDDQFSVERPDGSNFTLKIRSTKLEDSAMYFCASWGTERAHTGELFFGEGSRLTVL.

This clone was seen more than once but under ten times. V gene TRBV2 combines with J gene TRBJ1-6; TRBD1 is a possible D gene (6 bases). Trimming stripped 5 bases from V and 9 bases from J, with 11 bases between. There are 13 residues in the CDR3. Germline CDR1 and CDR2: SNHLY and FYNNEI. CDR3 nucleotide sequence: TGTGCCAGCAGTTCAGGGGAGCTTTCACCCCTCCACTTT. Residues: CASSSGELSPLHF.

A few counts support this clone. The chain recombines TRBV11-2 with TRBJ2-2, with D unresolved. This CDR3 spans 13 amino acids. The V gene's germline CDR1 is SGHAT and CDR2 FQNNGV. V was clipped by 3 bases and J by 7 bases, with 9 bases between them. In DNA, the CDR3 is TGTGCCAGCAGCTTCCAACGGAACGGGGAGCTGTTTTTT. Translation: CASSFQRNGELFF.

The V call is TRBV29-1, the J call TRBJ1-1; D might be TRBD1 (5 bases). The germline V and J ends were trimmed by 7 bases and 5 bases, with 17 bases remaining between them. The CDR3 is made up of 13 amino acids. Germline V gives CDR1 SQVTM, CDR2 ANQGSEA. CDR3 sequence reads: CSAGPGEVTEAFF. Written as DNA, the CDR3 is TGCAGCGCTGGCCCGGGGGAAGTGACTGAAGCTTTCTTT.

This sequence joins TRBV4-1 and TRBJ1-6; D not certain. V lost 0 bases, J lost 9 bases, and 12 bases lay in between. CDR1 and CDR2 (germline): MGHRA, YSYEKL. The CDR3 covers 15 residues. The CDR3 nucleotides read TGCGCCAGCAGCCAAGATGAATGGAAAAGTTCACCCCTCCACTTT. Protein sequence: CASSQDEWKSSPLHF.

This chain joins TRBV19 and TRBJ1-1, with D maybe TRBD1 (5 bases). Trimming removed 1 base at V and 4 bases at J, with 10 bases between. Looked up from germline, CDR1 is LNHDA and CDR2 is SQIVND (reference sequence). The CDR3 is 14 amino acids. The CDR3 DNA is TGTGCCAGTAGTATAGGAGGAAGGGGCACTGAAGCTTTCTTT. Translating gives CASSIGGRGTEAFF.

The chain couples TRBV2 to TRBJ2-7; 7 bases match TRBD1. The V segment lost 6 bases and the J segment 5 bases; nucleotides outside the gene matches: 10. Germline CDR1 and CDR2: SNHLY and FYNNEI. This CDR3 spans 14 amino acids. CDR3 residues: CASSLQGPLDEQYF. The CDR3 DNA reads as TGTGCCAGCAGCCTACAGGGGCCTTTGGACGAGCAGTACTTC.

The chain links TRBV29-1 to TRBJ2-1; D not certain. The CDR3 is 11 amino acids. V lost 0 bases and J lost 15, with 12 bases in between. Germline loops: CDR1 SQVTM, CDR2 ANQGSEA. The CDR3, as DNA: TGCAGCGTTGAAGAAGGATTTCGCGGGTTCTTC. It is translated as CSVEEGFRGFF.

The chain recombines TRBV5-6 with TRBJ2-5; 7 bases agree with TRBD2. The CDR3 extends over 15 amino acids. V gave up 1 base and J gave up 1 base; unmatched junction bases: 4. Looked up from germline, CDR1 is SGHDT and CDR2 is YYEEEE. The DNA for the CDR3 is TGTGCCAGCAGCTTGTTAGCGGGCGGCCAAGAGACCCAGTACTTC. Its protein product is CASSLLAGGQETQYF.

This clone was seen a single time. This chain links TRBV27 with TRBJ1-1; perhaps TRBD1 as D (6 bases). The CDR3 is 14 residues long. V was cut by 7 bases and J by 0 bases, with 12 bases left in between. Germline CDR1 and CDR2: MNHEY and SMNVEV (reference sequence). The CDR3 region is CASTLTGLNTEAFF. The CDR3 bases are TGTGCCAGCACTCTGACAGGATTGAACACTGAAGCTTTCTTT.

The gene calls are TRBV6-6 and TRBJ2-5; 8 nucleotides line up with TRBD2. The V segment lost 2 bases and the J segment 4 bases; nucleotides outside the gene matches: 3. The length of the CDR3 is 14 residues. CDR1 MNHNY and CDR2 SVGAGI come from the germline V gene (reference sequence). The CDR3 region is CASSYPGGGETQYF. For the CDR3, the DNA is TGTGCCAGCAGTTACCCGGGGGGGGGAGAGACCCAGTACTTC.

The chain recombines TRBV6-6 with TRBJ1-3, with D unclear. CDR3 length: 12 residues. Germline lookup yields CDR1 MNHNY and CDR2 SVGAGI (reference sequence). V was cut by 6 bases and J by 1 base, with 4 bases left in between. CDR3 residues: CASRDSGNTIYF. The CDR3 region has the DNA TGTGCCAGCAGGGATTCTGGAAACACCATATATTTT.

As for this clone: The junction shows a germline mismatch at one end, possibly a read error. The V and J genes are TRBV7-7 and TRBJ2-1; TRBD2 agrees at 10 bases. Germline values: CDR1 SSHAT, CDR2 FNYEAQ (reference sequence). There are 15 residues in the CDR3. The CDR3 coding sequence is TGTGCTAGCAGCTCGCTAGCGGGGGAAGGCAATGAGCAGTTCTTC. This codes for CASSSLAGEGNEQFF.

This clone has more than one count but fewer than ten. The chain links TRBV4-3 to TRBJ1-1; D not resolved. The ends were cut back, 4 bases at V and 0 bases at J, with 6 bases in the middle. Per the germline V gene, CDR1 is LGHNA and CDR2 is YSLEER. This CDR3 is 13 amino acids long. CDR3 nucleotides: TGCGCCAGCAGCCTCACTGTGAACACTGAAGCTTTCTTT. The encoded protein is CASSLTVNTEAFF.

The rearrangement joins TRBV7-6 to TRBJ2-7; D not resolved. V lost 3 bases and J lost 2, with 8 bases in between. Looked up from germline, CDR1 is SGHVS and CDR2 is FNYEAQ. The CDR3 spans 13 residues. The CDR3 protein is CASSFAGPYEQYF. CDR3 in DNA: TGTGCCAGCAGCTTCGCTGGCCCCTACGAGCAGTACTTC.

The rearrangement uses TRBV7-2 and TRBJ2-5; 7 bases agree with TRBD2. Germline V lookup: CDR1 SGHTA, CDR2 FQGNSA. This CDR3 region has 12 residues. V was pared by 4 bases and J by 5 bases, with 1 base of the junction left unmatched. Here the CDR3 reads CASSSGGETQYF. The CDR3, as DNA: TGTGCCAGCAGCTCCGGGGGGGAGACCCAGTACTTC.